A single sample gave rise to the 17 T cell receptor beta chains below, sequenced in a study of T cell repertoires in cytomegalovirus infection. From the reads, TCRdb called clonotypes with MiXCR, one entry per CDR3 protein. The sample includes under 250,000 distinct CDR3 sequences, around an eighth of them seen just once. The sequencing input was PBMCs. All receptors derive from a human donor in good health (CMV status not recorded). Some clones in this sample may be carry-over from other donors' samples.

This clonotype was seen repeatedly, ten times or more. This chain links TRBV7-2 with TRBJ2-5, with TRBD2 identical over 14 bases. V shed 5 bases and J 5 bases; nucleotides not matched to a gene: 10. Germline CDR1 and CDR2: SGHTA and FQGNSA. This CDR3 is built from 17 residues. CDR3: CASSDSGTSGGLETQYF. Written as DNA, the CDR3 is TGTGCCAGCAGCGACTCCGGGACTAGCGGGGGCCTGGAGACCCAGTACTTC.

This clonotype has a handful of counts. This chain uses TRBV5-1 with TRBJ2-5; 7 bases agree with TRBD2. Germline V CDR1 and CDR2: SGHRS, YFSETQ. The V and J ends lost 4 bases and 5 bases, in that order; junction bases with no gene match: 11. The CDR3 is 15 amino acids. This chain's CDR3 is CASSLLGGSMETQYF. The CDR3, as DNA: TGCGCCAGCAGCCTTCTCGGGGGGTCGATGGAGACCCAGTACTTC.

This clonotype occurred many times. This chain joins TRBV6-2 or TRBV6-3 and TRBJ2-5, with TRBD2 matching 11 bases. The V segment lost 2 bases and the J segment 2 bases; nucleotides outside the gene matches: 13. This CDR3 has 19 amino acids. CDR1 MNHEY and CDR2 SVGEGT come from the germline V gene. CDR3 sequence reads: CASSYPSGGLTRQQETQYF. The CDR3 DNA follows: TGTGCCAGCAGTTACCCTAGCGGGGGGCTAACACGACAGCAAGAGACCCAGTACTTC.

This clonotype was observed a handful of times. CDR3 residues: CASSQEVGARSYGYTF. In nucleotides, the CDR3 is TGCGCCAGCAGCCAAGAAGTGGGGGCGCGGTCCTATGGCTACACCTTC. The chain combines TRBV4-3 with TRBJ1-2, with TRBD1 as a possible D gene (6 bases). Germline V gene sequence: CDR1 LGHNA, CDR2 YSLEER. This CDR3 comprises 16 residues. Trimming took off 0 bases at V and 4 bases at J, with 15 bases between the two ends.

As concerns this clonotype: A much larger clonotype is one base distant, so this may be a read error. The conserved phenylalanine or tryptophan normally closing the CDR3 is absent here, so this likely arose from a read error. The chain recombines TRBV19 with TRBJ2-5; TRBD1 aligns across 9 bases. In germline, CDR1 is LNHDA, CDR2 SQIVND (reference sequence). With 5 bases clipped from V and 5 bases from J, the junction kept 12 bases outside the gene matches. There are 16 residues in the CDR3. The CDR3 nucleotides are TGTGCCAGTAGTCCCCTAAGACAGGGGGGGACGGAGACCCAGTACTTG. Amino acid sequence: CASSPLRQGGTETQYL.

The chain links TRBV11-3 to TRBJ1-6; 7 positions agree with TRBD1. Looked up from germline, CDR1 is SGHNT and CDR2 is YENEEA. V shed 5 bases and J 5 bases; nucleotides not matched to a gene: 6. The CDR3 runs to 15 residues. CDR3: CASSQRDRNNSPLHF. In DNA, the CDR3 is TGTGCCAGCAGCCAGAGGGACAGAAATAATTCACCCCTCCACTTT.

This clonotype was detected ten times or more. The rearrangement joins TRBV7-2 to TRBJ1-2; 9 nucleotides align to TRBD1. There are 17 residues in the CDR3. J gave up 4 bases and V 5 bases, and 14 bases lay outside the gene matches. Germline CDR1 is SGHTA and CDR2 is FQGNSA. For the CDR3, the DNA is TGTGCCAGCAGCCTATCGAGAGGGACAGGGCGTAGCTATGGCTACACCTTC. Translated, it gives CASSLSRGTGRSYGYTF.

Notes on this clonotype: An end of the junction differs from the germline gene, which may be a read error. The chain employs TRBV6-1 and TRBJ2-4; a weak D match, TRBD2 (5 bases). The CDR3 totals 16 residues. The germline V gene has CDR1 MNHNS and CDR2 SASEGT. The CDR3 loop reads CASSAPAALAKNILYF. CDR3 sequence (DNA): TGTGCCAGCAGTGCCCCTGCGGCGCTAGCCAAAAACATTCTGTACTTC.

This chain connects TRBV12-3 or TRBV12-4 to TRBJ2-7; the D gene is possibly TRBD1 (5 bases). This CDR3 region has 14 residues. The V gene lost 0 bases and the J gene lost 5 bases, with 11 bases spanning the gap. The CDR3 bases are TGTGCCAGCAGTTTAGCAGGGGCTATGGACGAGCAGTACTTC. Protein sequence: CASSLAGAMDEQYF.

The chain uses TRBV19 and TRBJ1-6; D might be TRBD1 (5 bases). Germline assignment: CDR1 LNHDA and CDR2 SQIVND (reference sequence). The length of the CDR3 is 15 residues. Trimming stripped 2 bases from V and 6 bases from J, with 11 bases between. The CDR3 loop reads CASSIYGDVNSPLHF. CDR3 nucleotides: TGTGCCAGTAGTATATATGGGGACGTTAATTCACCCCTCCACTTT.

This clonotype was seen repeatedly, ten times or more. J is TRBJ1-1 and V is TRBV29-1; TRBD1 aligns across 9 bases. There are 11 residues in the CDR3. J was trimmed by 6 bases and V by 7 bases; bases with no gene match: 3. Germline V gives CDR1 SQVTM, CDR2 ANQGSEA. The CDR3 DNA follows: TGCAGCGCAGACAGGGGGGCTGAAGCTTTCTTT. Its translation: CSADRGAEAFF.

This clonotype was seen repeatedly, ten times or more. V usage is TRBV7-2 and J usage is TRBJ2-1, with D perhaps TRBD2 (7 bases). V lost 1 base, J lost 9 bases, and 22 bases lay in between. This CDR3 is 17 amino acids long. In germline, CDR1 is SGHTA, CDR2 FQGNSA. The CDR3 DNA reads TGTGCCAGCAGCTTAGTAGGAGGGGGGGGAGGGCCACGTGAGCAGTTCTTC. It translates to CASSLVGGGGGPREQFF.

This clonotype occurred a few times. This chain links TRBV27 with TRBJ1-5, with a tentative D call TRBD1 (5 bases). Germline V gene sequence: CDR1 MNHEY, CDR2 SMNVEV (reference sequence). The CDR3 spans 14 residues. V gave up 6 bases and J gave up 3 bases, with 12 bases separating them. CDR3 sequence: CASRHRDPNQPQHF. The CDR3 DNA is TGTGCCAGCAGACACCGGGACCCCAATCAGCCCCAGCATTTT.

This clonotype was observed many times. V is TRBV7-2 and J is TRBJ1-3; D is ambiguous. CDR3 size: 15 residues. Germline CDR1 is SGHTA and CDR2 is FQGNSA. Trimming took off 1 base at V and 0 bases at J, with 7 bases between the two ends. CDR3 in amino acids: CASSLDIFSGNTIYF. CDR3 DNA: TGTGCCAGCAGCTTAGACATCTTCTCTGGAAACACCATATATTTT.

In this sample, this clonotype turned up once. J is TRBJ1-3 and V is TRBV19; D call uncertain. Looked up from germline, CDR1 is LNHDA and CDR2 is SQIVND (reference sequence). The V gene lost 4 bases and the J gene lost 4 bases, with 8 bases spanning the gap. The CDR3 totals 13 residues. CDR3 region: CASSTDMGNTIYF. CDR3 sequence (DNA): TGTGCCAGTAGTACCGACATGGGAAACACCATATATTTT.

The table lists this clonotype with many counts. The V and J genes are TRBV6-6 and TRBJ1-3; TRBD1 is a possible D gene (5 bases). Germline assignment: CDR1 MNHNY and CDR2 SVGAGI (reference sequence). The V and J ends lost 0 bases and 4 bases respectively, with 25 bases between them. The CDR3 is made up of 20 amino acids. The CDR3 loop is CASSYSRRDGASRGGNTIYF. The CDR3 coding sequence is TGTGCCAGCAGTTACTCGAGGAGGGACGGAGCATCCCGGGGGGGAAACACCATATATTTT.

This clonotype has more than one count but fewer than ten. The chain carries TRBV7-3 and TRBJ2-3; TRBD2 matches 11 bases. The ends lost 5 bases at V and 2 bases at J; junction bases unmatched: 3. The CDR3 extends over 15 amino acids. Per the germline V gene, CDR1 is SGHTA and CDR2 is FQGTGA. CDR3 in DNA: TGTGCCAGCAGCCAGGGACTAGCGGCCACAGATACGCAGTATTTT. This gives the protein CASSQGLAATDTQYF.